These 12 T cell receptor beta chains were all obtained from the same sample, sequenced in a study of T cell responses to AZD1222 COVID-19 vaccine. Some clones are missing from TCRdb's copy, which holds only in-frame ones; the method was immunoSEQ multiplex PCR. This repertoire shows 130,000 to 150,000 clones, more than 85% found once; its top ten account for roughly 3.1%. The sequencing here drew on peripheral blood, taken on day 0 of AZD1222 vaccination. Source of these receptors: an adult in good health.

This clone turned up a few times. The chain links TRBV5-4 to TRBJ2-3; 8 bases are a match to TRBD2. The trim removed 3 bases at V and 6 bases at J, leaving 0 bases unmatched. This CDR3 has 12 amino acids. Germline V gene sequence: CDR1 SGHNT, CDR2 YYREEE (reference sequence). For the CDR3, the DNA is TGTGCCAGCAGCTCGGGGGGGGATACGCAGTATTTT. It codes for CASSSGGDTQYF.

The genes are TRBV4-1 and TRBJ2-7, with 9 positions matching TRBD1. The germline V gene encodes CDR1 MGHRA and CDR2 YSYEKL. This CDR3 contains 15 residues. J gave up 6 bases and V 3 bases, and 9 bases lay outside the gene matches. The CDR3 region has the DNA TGCGCCAGCAGCCAGGAGGGGGACAGGGCTATCGAGCAGTACTTC. Protein product: CASSQEGDRAIEQYF.

This clone was observed a few times. The chain combines TRBV7-2 with TRBJ1-2, with D unclear. Trimming pared 5 bases from V and 4 bases from J, leaving 14 bases between. CDR1 and CDR2 from the germline V gene are SGHTA and FQGNSA. This CDR3 region has 14 residues. As DNA, the CDR3 is TGTGCCAGCAGCCTCCGCGAGGCTTTCTATGGCTACACCTTC. Amino acids: CASSLREAFYGYTF.

The rearrangement links TRBV24-1 to TRBJ2-3; no clear D gene. The CDR3 contains 13 residues. The germline V gene has CDR1 KGHDR and CDR2 SFDVKD. V was shortened by 3 bases and J by 7 bases, with 10 bases between the two germline ends. The CDR3 sequence: CATSDESFNTQYF. Here the CDR3 DNA reads TGTGCCACCAGTGATGAGTCTTTTAATACGCAGTATTTT.

This chain uses TRBV19 with TRBJ1-3; tentatively, D is TRBD1 (5 bases). The V end lost 6 bases, the J end lost 4 bases, and 16 bases lay between the germline ends. CDR1 and CDR2 from the germline V gene are LNHDA and SQIVND (reference sequence). This CDR3 is built from 15 residues. As DNA, the CDR3 is TGTGCCAGTAGCCCTTTCGGGGGTACAGGAAACACCATATATTTT. Translation: CASSPFGGTGNTIYF.

The V call is TRBV28, the J call TRBJ1-1, with D possibly being TRBD1 (5 bases). The length of the CDR3 is 13 residues. Germline CDR1 is MDHEN and CDR2 is SYDVKM. Deletions cut 6 bases from V and 1 base from J, with 9 bases between. This CDR3 reads CASSRDGNTEAFF. The CDR3 nucleotides are TGTGCCAGCAGCAGGGACGGGAACACTGAAGCTTTCTTT.

The chain recombines TRBV3-1 (or the pseudogene TRBV3-2) with TRBJ1-3; D unresolved. Per germline, CDR1 LGHDT and CDR2 YNNKEL (reference sequence). Trimming left V 4 bases short and J 0 bases short, with 13 bases between. The CDR3 extends over 16 amino acids. CDR3 loop: CASSLKLEYSGNTIYF. The CDR3 coding sequence is TGTGCCAGCAGCCTCAAGTTGGAGTACTCTGGAAACACCATATATTTT.

This chain joins TRBV2 and TRBJ2-3; D is uncertain. V lost 1 base, J lost 2 bases, and 10 bases lay in between. The germline V gene has CDR1 SNHLY and CDR2 FYNNEI. The CDR3 spans 15 residues. In DNA, the CDR3 is TGTGCCAGCAGTGAAGGAGATGCGGCCACAGATACGCAGTATTTT. Protein: CASSEGDAATDTQYF.

The chain couples TRBV21-1 to TRBJ2-1; the DNA was not compared with TRBD1, the D call given in the table. TRBV21-1 is flagged as a pseudogene. This CDR3 contains 14 residues. The CDR3 reads CAARQALTYNEQFF. The CDR3 region has the DNA TGTGCCGCCCGACAGGCCCTAACATACAATGAGCAGTTCTTC.

The chain joins TRBV24-1 to TRBJ2-6; D unclear. The V gene's germline CDR1 is KGHDR and CDR2 SFDVKD. With 4 bases removed from V and 0 bases from J, the gap between germline ends came to 18 bases. This CDR3 is 19 amino acids long. CDR3 nucleotide sequence: TGTGCCACCAGTGACCTACTACCTCAAACCCTCTCTGGGGCCAACGTCCTGACTTTC. The encoded protein is CATSDLLPQTLSGANVLTF.

The chain is built from TRBV19 and TRBJ1-6, with 7 bases fitting TRBD1. In germline, CDR1 is LNHDA, CDR2 SQIVND (reference sequence). Trimming took 3 bases from V and 14 from J; bases not matched to a gene: 10. The CDR3 contains 14 residues. The CDR3 spells CASSMGTAPVALHF. In DNA, the CDR3 is TGTGCCAGTAGTATGGGGACAGCCCCAGTCGCCCTCCACTTT.

In DNA, the CDR3 is TGCGCCAGCAGCCCCTCAGGACAGAATGAAAAACTGTTTTTT. Translated: CASSPSGQNEKLFF. The rearrangement joins TRBV5-1 to TRBJ1-4, with a possible D match to TRBD1 (6 bases). This CDR3 has 14 residues. Between the trimmed V and J ends, which lost 4 bases and 5 bases, there was a span of 12 bases. Germline lookup yields CDR1 SGHRS and CDR2 YFSETQ.